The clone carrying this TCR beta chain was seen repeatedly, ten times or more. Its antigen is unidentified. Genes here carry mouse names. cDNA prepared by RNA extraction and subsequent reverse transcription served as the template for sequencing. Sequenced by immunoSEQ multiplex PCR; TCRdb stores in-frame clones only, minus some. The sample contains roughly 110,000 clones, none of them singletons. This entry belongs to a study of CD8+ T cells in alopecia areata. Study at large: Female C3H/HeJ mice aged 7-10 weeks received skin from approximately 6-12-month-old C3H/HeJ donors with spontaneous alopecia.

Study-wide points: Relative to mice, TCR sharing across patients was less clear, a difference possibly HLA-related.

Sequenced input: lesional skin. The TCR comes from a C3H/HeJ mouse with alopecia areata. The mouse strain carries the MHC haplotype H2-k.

CDR3 DNA (partial): TGTGCCAGCAGTGATTACGGACAAAGAAACTCC. This translates into CASSDYGQRNS. The whole CDR3 sequence reads CASSDYGQRNSDYTF. The chain couples TRBV13-3 to TRBJ1-2; D possibly corresponds to TRBD1 (5 bases). The DNA ends 4 residues before the CDR3 does, and the rest of the CDR3 is filled in from the germline J gene. V shed 1 base and J shed 1 base, with 11 bases lying between them. CDR3 size: 15 residues. From germline, CDR1 is NNHDY and CDR2 SYVADS.